A selection of T cell receptor beta chains follows, all from one sample in a study of blood T cell repertoires in COVID-19. The data were produced by immunoSEQ multiplex PCR, yet TCRdb's version contains in-frame clones alone and is incomplete. The sample has about 230,000 clones; roughly 90% are singletons. Sequenced: PBMCs or T cells enriched from blood (not recorded which). The origin of the receptors is a woman under 40 with acute COVID-19. CDR3s leave out the opening cysteine and the closing phenylalanine or tryptophan. Fields, in order: clone size, V gene, CDR3 protein. The size of a clone is reported for some rows only, either as once, few or many, or as a class for expanded clones.

-	TRBV19	ASSRQGRYEQY
-	TRBV28	ASSLVGRVIEPQH
-	TRBV10-2	ASKQGSSPHNEQF
-	TRBV10-3	AIGQSNSGNTIY
-	TRBV19	ASSTRQGGTEAF
-	TRBV5-6	ASTLGPGNYGYT
-	TRBV9	ASSPSGTGGADTQY
-	TRBV10-3	AISTRQGDYNEQF
-	TRBV29-1	SVEDGGTANTGELF
-	TRBV7-9	ASSLGGILTGMDGYT
-	TRBV6-5	ALRWANTEAF
-	TRBV5-1	ASRGITGSSYGYT
-	TRBV2	ASSTDRTGGYT
few	TRBV5-1	ASSSSPQGMNEAF
-	TRBV30	AWVTREYTYGYT
few	TRBV30	AWSTGNYEQY
-	TRBV5-1	ASSLTGGDEKLF
-	TRBV2	ASSGQSSYNSPLH
-	TRBV5-6	ASSLLGASGEQY
-	TRBV18	ASSPINRVNTGELF
-	TRBV5-4	ASSLGQPNYGYT
-	TRBV15	ATSRRTNNEAF
-	TRBV5-6	ASSADSNYGYT
-	TRBV28	ASKLAGAGAGELF
-	TRBV7-6	ASSPAARGGWQF
-	TRBV19	ASSPREEYNEKLF
-	TRBV28	ASSLGQGGPGELF
-	TRBV7-2	ASSLVGWTGGGSTEAF
-	TRBV7-2	ASRWGGSTDTQY
-	TRBV9	ASSVSGNGGELF
-	TRBV6-5	ASSPIRLETQY
once	TRBV6-5	ASSYSRLAGANEQF
-	TRBV19	ASSTTGAASGNTIY
-	TRBV2	ASSESQQNYNEKLF
-	TRBV30	AWTLVGVGSEQY
-	TRBV5-4	ASSLSGNTIY
-	TRBV12-3/TRBV12-4	ASGRTIPYEQY
-	TRBV13	ASRRSGNTIY
few	TRBV4-3	ASSPQVRNTEAF
once	TRBV28	ASTPGGSVYGYT
-	TRBV5-1	ASSLTTLARGAF
once	TRBV7-2	ASSHRQVKPSSTDTQY
-	TRBV29-1	SVSWQDGNTIY
-	TRBV4-3	ASSQRDTGANSPLH
-	TRBV28	AMQGDSSYGYT
-	TRBV15	ATSNNRASYGYT
-	TRBV7-2	ASSPEARVIAGELF
-	TRBV3-1/TRBV3-2	ASSQERTGVVNQPQH
-	TRBV5-1	ASSPGGPLYEQY
few	TRBV5-1	ASSEAQGVETQY
-	TRBV7-3	ASSEQTGSATGELF
-	TRBV29-1	SAKQAMNTEAF
-	TRBV13	ASSLVALGNEQF